Below, one T cell receptor beta chain is given with its context. Its target antigen remains unknown. No base quality values were provided; no much bigger clone lies one nucleotide off. CDR1 and CDR2, per the germline V gene, are SQVTM and ANQGSEA. The CDR3 spans 14 residues, from the cysteine through the phenylalanine. Kept here is only the CDR3 DNA, which spans 42 bases and is read in frame from base 1. V is pared back by 8 bases and J by 8 bases, with 24 bases lying between the germline termini. These data belong to a study of blood T cell repertoires in COVID-19 (dated by TCRdb to the early 2020s). Broadly, across the study: Samples from collaborators originated in the United States, Italy and Spain and spanned both the acute and convalescent phases of COVID-19. Samples were obtained from the ongoing ImmuneRACE study (first 160 participants) and from about 1,300 subjects provided by 6 global collaborators. Where available, HLA class I and class II types were taken from metadata supplied by the sample provider and were not determined by assay-based typing. Nearly every sample came with metadata listing a de-identified subject ID, COVID-19 status, age in years and sex. The repertoires were released in a freely available public database intended as a resource for research on the immune response to SARS-CoV-2. Subjects who had been exposed to COVID-19, were actively infected with it, or had recovered from it provided the deeply sampled blood TCRbeta repertoires that made up the dataset. The prospective study material was composed of cDNA or gDNA derived from T cells, B-cell-depleted T cells, or PBMCs. Points the paper makes about the study in general: The quantity of clinical and demographic metadata differed by source and by participant and was supplied without curation.

Collaborating institutions collected whole blood in K2EDTA tubes following their own protocols. Collaborator samples were shipped for TCRbeta analysis as frozen whole blood, isolated PBMCs, or DNA extracted from either sample type. TCRbeta CDR3 regions were amplified from genomic DNA by means of the immunoSEQ Assay, a bias-controlled multiplex PCR. Per the authors' processing: Within the assay, amplification of reference gene primers was used to estimate how many nucleated cells each sample contained. To quantify the absolute abundance of each unique TCRbeta CDR3 rearrangement, sequence reads were collapsed and filtered. For each sample, productive Simpson clonality was calculated as the square root of Simpson's diversity index across productive rearrangements. TCRdb took over this immuneACCESS table, retaining in-frame rearrangements with V and J assigned. Such tables are incomplete; in checked studies, under half of the missing clones stem from an unresolved V gene, and the remainder is unexplained. V and J calls and clone size are copied from that table; D and trimming were computed from the DNA. Within this sample are over 110,000 clones, with 88% of them counted one time only. The ten largest clones represent approximately 1.5% of the sample.

The sequencing input was peripheral blood. The receptor was isolated from a woman aged 50 to 60 with acute or convalescent COVID-19. The chain is assembled from TRBV29-1 and TRBJ1-2; TRBD1 is possibly the D segment (5 matching bases). The sequenced DNA is TGCAGCCCCGGTAGGGGTCCAAACCTGGGAGGCTACACCTTC. Translation gives CSPGRGPNLGGYTF.